This T cell receptor beta chain was recovered during a study of CD8+CD57+ T cells in acquired aplastic anemia. General study results and limits: Levels of CD8+ Simpson's diversity were not significantly distinct in patients versus controls.

CDR3 length: 12 residues. Trimming stripped 4 bases from V and 9 bases from J, with 10 bases between. In patients chosen for sequencing, flow cytometry had shown CD8+CD57+ cell expansion. The template for TCR beta VDJ and CDR3 sequence profiling was genomic DNA. One entry per CDR3 protein results from TCRdb running MiXCR on the reads. The data show some 150,000 distinct CDR3 sequences, approximately 52% seen once. For this clonotype: Its antigen is not known.

The sequenced sample consisted of sorted CD4+, CD8+, or CD8+CD57+ T cells (not recorded which) from PBMCs. The V call is TRBV12-3 or TRBV12-4, the J call TRBJ1-5; D not resolved. The receptor comes from a human donor with aplastic anemia. The CDR3 here is CASSSGARPQHF. Here the CDR3 DNA reads TGTGCCAGCAGTTCAGGAGCTAGGCCCCAGCATTTT.